This TCR beta chain was captured by sequencing in a study of shared clonotypes between healthy human individuals. The method was immunoSEQ multiplex PCR; TCRdb's version includes in-frame clones alone and lacks a portion of them. The sample contains about 2 million clones, 90% to 95% of which appear only once. V lost 0 bases to trimming and J lost 6 bases, with 28 bases between them. The CDR3 is made up of 20 amino acids. Germline lookup yields CDR1 SGHRS and CDR2 YFSETQ. V gene TRBV5-1 combines with J gene TRBJ2-1, with D tentatively TRBD1 or TRBD2 (5 bases each). The TCR comes from a man aged 18 to 29 in good health. The sample comprised naive CD4+ T cells sorted from blood. This sample's subset: CD45RA+ positively selected. CDR3 sequence: CASSLVLLVFGADRSNEQFF. The CDR3 nucleotides read TGCGCCAGCAGCTTGGTGCTCCTTGTCTTCGGGGCAGACCGCAGCAATGAGCAGTTCTTC.